Here is one T cell receptor (beta chain) with its context. Its target is not known. Universal primer sites and UMIs were introduced during 5'RACE template-switching synthesis of TCR cDNA. TCRdb processed the 5' RACE reads anew with MiXCR; each CDR3 protein has one entry. The top ten clones hold roughly 16% of a sample with under 550,000 distinct CDR3 sequences, 21% of them seen once. The CDR3 is 15 amino acids. Trimming removed 3 bases from V and 8 bases from J, with 17 bases in between. The germline gives CDR1 MGHRA, CDR2 YSYEKL. The data are from a study of T cells after yellow fever vaccination. Study results and caveats: Though weaker, the secondary response peaked faster, on day 5 versus 15.

Specimen: PBMCs, collected more than 20 days after the first yellow fever vaccination. The chain carries TRBV4-1 and TRBJ2-1; TRBD1 is a possible D gene (7 bases). This clonotype originated in a young man who received the YFV17D yellow fever vaccine. The CDR3 region has the DNA TGCGCCAGCAGCCAGGCCAGGGGGGTTAGCGATGAGCAGTTCTTC. Translation: CASSQARGVSDEQFF.